This T cell receptor beta chain was documented in a study of shared clonotypes between healthy human individuals. Study summary: CD8 memory received one plate per donor, CD8 naive two, CD4 memory three and CD4 naive three. Findings and caveats of the study: Sampling used blood alone; tissue repertoires probably differ. About 5% of naive CD4 clonotypes were shared across several donors.

Only in-frame clones appear in the TCRdb table, and some are missing; sequencing was by immunoSEQ multiplex PCR. The data hold around 600,000 clones, with 90% to 95% observed a single time. Cells designated naive CD8 were CD45RO-negative and were positively selected for CCR7, with terminally differentiated effector memory CD45RA+ cells excluded. Every donor was a Caucasian adult from Nashville, Tennessee. Comments on this clone: Its antigen is as yet unknown.

V lost 5 bases and J lost 0; bases outside the gene matches: 6. Germline lookup yields CDR1 SEHNR and CDR2 FQNEAQ (reference sequence). This CDR3 contains 15 residues. The rearrangement links TRBV7-9 to TRBJ1-2, with TRBD1 matching 7 bases. The clonotype was recovered from a woman aged 25 to 39 in good health. The specimen was naive CD8+ T cells sorted from blood. The CDR3 bases are TGTGCCAGCAGCCAGGGCACAGGGGCTAACTATGGCTACACCTTC. This sequence encodes CASSQGTGANYGYTF.